This T cell receptor beta chain was profiled in a study of graft-versus-host responses after intestinal transplantation. Regarding this clone: No antigen is known for it.

CDR1 and CDR2 from the germline V gene are MDHEN and SYDVKM. The V end was cut by 7 bases, the J end by 5 bases, with 23 bases between. This CDR3 spans 16 amino acids. Profiling relied on immunoSEQ multiplex PCR, and the TCRdb table lists in-frame clones only, not all of them. The sample shows roughly 92,000 clones, less than 90% of them seen only once. Here the sequenced sample was unstimulated CD4+ T cells sorted from spleen or lymph node cells, taken before transplant. The receptor was derived from a human donor who was the organ donor for an intestinal transplant. The chain couples TRBV28 to TRBJ1-1, with a weak D call TRBD1 (5 bases). In DNA form, the CDR3 reads TGTGCCAGCAAGAGAACGGGGGACTATAAAGGTACTGAAGCTTTCTTT. Its protein product is CASKRTGDYKGTEAFF.